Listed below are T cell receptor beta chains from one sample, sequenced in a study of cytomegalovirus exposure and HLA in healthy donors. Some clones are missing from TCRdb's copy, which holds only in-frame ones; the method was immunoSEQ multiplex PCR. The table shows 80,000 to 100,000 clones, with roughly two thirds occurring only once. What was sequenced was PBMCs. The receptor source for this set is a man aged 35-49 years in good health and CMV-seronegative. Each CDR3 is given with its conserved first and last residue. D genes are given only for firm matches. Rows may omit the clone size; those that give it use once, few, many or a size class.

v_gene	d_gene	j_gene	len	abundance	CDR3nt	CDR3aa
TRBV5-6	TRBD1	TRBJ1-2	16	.	TGTGCCAGCAGCGACGAGGACAGGGGGCCTATCTATGGCTACACCTTC	CASSDEDRGPIYGYTF
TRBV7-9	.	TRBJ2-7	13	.	TGTGCCACCGGGGGACAGACCGGGTACGAGCAGTACTTC	CATGGQTGYEQYF
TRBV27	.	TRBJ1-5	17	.	TGTGCCACCAGGGAGGTATATGGGATGAATAGCAATCAGCCCCAGCATTTT	CATREVYGMNSNQPQHF
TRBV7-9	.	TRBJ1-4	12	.	TGTGCCAGCAGCTTTGGGCTCGAAAAACTGTTTTTT	CASSFGLEKLFF
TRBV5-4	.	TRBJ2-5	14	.	TGTGCCAGCAGCTTCCTACTAGGGGGAGAGACCCAGTACTTC	CASSFLLGGETQYF
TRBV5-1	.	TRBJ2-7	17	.	TGCGCCAGCAGCTTCACAACTACCGGGACAAGTCCCTACGAGCAGTACTTC	CASSFTTTGTSPYEQYF
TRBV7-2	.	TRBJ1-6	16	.	TGTGCCAGCAGCTTATTTCAGGGAATAGGCGATTCACCCCTCCACTTT	CASSLFQGIGDSPLHF
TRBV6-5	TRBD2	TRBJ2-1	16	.	TGTGCCAGCAGTTACTCTGGACTAGCGGGGTACAATGAGCAGTTCTTC	CASSYSGLAGYNEQFF
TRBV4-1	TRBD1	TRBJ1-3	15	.	TGCGCCAGCAGCACGTACAGGGGGCTTGGAAACACCATATATTTT	CASSTYRGLGNTIYF
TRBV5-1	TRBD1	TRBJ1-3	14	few	TGCGCCAGCAGCGCGGACAGGGCAGGAAACACCATATATTTT	CASSADRAGNTIYF
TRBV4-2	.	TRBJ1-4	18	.	TGTGCCAGCAGCCAAGATCCTTCTCTGGGTTCTTCGCGGAAAAAACTGTTTTTT	CASSQDPSLGSSRKKLFF
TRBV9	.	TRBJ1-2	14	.	TGTGCCAGCGCTCGAGCTTTTGTTAACTATGGCTACACCTTC	CASARAFVNYGYTF
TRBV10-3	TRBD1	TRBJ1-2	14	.	TGTGCCATCAGGACAGGGGGCTCTAACTATGGCTACACCTTC	CAIRTGGSNYGYTF
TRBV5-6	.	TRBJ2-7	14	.	TGTGCCAGCAGCTTGTTGACAGGCTGGAACGAGCAGTACTTC	CASSLLTGWNEQYF
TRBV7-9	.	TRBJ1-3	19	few	TGTGCCAGCAGCCTTATGGCGGGAGAAGGGATCATCTCTGGAAACACCATATATTTT	CASSLMAGEGIISGNTIYF
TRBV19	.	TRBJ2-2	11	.	TGTGCCAGCGAGGACACCGGGGAGCTGTTTTTT	CASEDTGELFF
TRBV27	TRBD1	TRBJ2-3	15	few	TGTGCCAGCAGTCCCCGGGACAGTTACACAGATACGCAGTATTTT	CASSPRDSYTDTQYF
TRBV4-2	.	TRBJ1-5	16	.	TGTGCCAGCAGCCAATCGATCGGGGGAAACAATCAGCCCCAGCATTTT	CASSQSIGGNNQPQHF
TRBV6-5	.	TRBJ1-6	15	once	TGTGCCAGCAGTTATAGTACTGCGGGGGATTCACCCCTCCACTTT	CASSYSTAGDSPLHF
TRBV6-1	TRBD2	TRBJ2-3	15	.	TGTGCCAGCAGTCCTATAGCGGGGGGCACAGATACGCAGTATTTT	CASSPIAGGTDTQYF
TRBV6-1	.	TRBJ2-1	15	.	TGTGCCAGCAGTGAAGGAATACAGGTATGGAATGAGCAGTTCTTC	CASSEGIQVWNEQFF
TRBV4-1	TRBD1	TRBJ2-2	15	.	TGCGCCAGCAGAACCGGACAGGGGGCGGGCGGGGAGCTGTTTTTT	CASRTGQGAGGELFF
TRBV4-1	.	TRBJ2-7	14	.	TGCGCCAGCAGCCCGGGTAGTTCCTTTGGGGAGCAGTACTTC	CASSPGSSFGEQYF
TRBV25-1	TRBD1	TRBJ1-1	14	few	TGTGCCAGCAGTGCAACAGGGGGCGACACTGAAGCTTTCTTT	CASSATGGDTEAFF
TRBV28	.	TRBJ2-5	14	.	TGTGCCAGCAGTTTAAGGGGTTTAGAAGAGACCCAGTACTTC	CASSLRGLEETQYF
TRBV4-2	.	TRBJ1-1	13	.	TGTGCCAGCAGCCCCCAGGGGTACACTGAAGCTTTCTTT	CASSPQGYTEAFF
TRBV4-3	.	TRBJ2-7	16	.	TGCGCCAGCAGCCAAGATCCGGGAAGGGGGAGCTACGAGCAGTACTTC	CASSQDPGRGSYEQYF
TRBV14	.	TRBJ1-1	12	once	TGTGCCAGCAGCCAAGAGGGGGCTAAAGCTTTCTTT	CASSQEGAKAFF
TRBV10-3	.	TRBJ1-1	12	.	TGTGCCATCAGACAGGGTGGCACTGAAGCTTTCTTT	CAIRQGGTEAFF
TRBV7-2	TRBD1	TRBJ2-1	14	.	TGTGCCAGCAGACGGACAGGATCCTCCAATGAGCAGTTCTTC	CASRRTGSSNEQFF
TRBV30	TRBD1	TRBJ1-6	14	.	TGTGCCTGGAGTGGGACAGGCTATAATTCACCCCTCCACTTT	CAWSGTGYNSPLHF
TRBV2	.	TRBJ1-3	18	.	TGTGCCAGCAGTGAATCCGGTCCGGGAACCCTCTCTGGAAACACCATATATTTT	CASSESGPGTLSGNTIYF
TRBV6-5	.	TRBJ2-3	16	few	TGTGCCAGCAGTTCGCGCGGGACAGCTAGCACAGATACGCAGTATTTT	CASSSRGTASTDTQYF
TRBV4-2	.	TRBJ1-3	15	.	TGTGCCAGCGACCGGGACTCTGACTCTGGAAACACCATATATTTT	CASDRDSDSGNTIYF
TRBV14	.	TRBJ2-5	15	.	TGTGCCAGCAGCCAAGGGGCACCGTACCAAGAGACCCAGTACTTC	CASSQGAPYQETQYF
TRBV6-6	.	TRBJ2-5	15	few	TGTGCCAGCAGTTACCCCACTAGGCAGGGGGAGACCCAGTACTTC	CASSYPTRQGETQYF
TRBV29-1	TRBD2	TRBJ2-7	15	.	TGCAGCGTTGAAGATCGAGGAGCGGGGGTCTACGAGCAGTACTTC	CSVEDRGAGVYEQYF
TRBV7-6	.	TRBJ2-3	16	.	TGTGCCAGCAGCTTAGCGGCCGACTCCTTCACAGATACGCAGTATTTT	CASSLAADSFTDTQYF
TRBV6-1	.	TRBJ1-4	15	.	TGTGCCAGCAGCGTCTTGCAGGCGCTTAATGAAAAACTGTTTTTT	CASSVLQALNEKLFF
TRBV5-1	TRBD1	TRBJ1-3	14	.	TGCGCCAGCAGCATGGACAGGGAGGGAAACACCATATATTTT	CASSMDREGNTIYF
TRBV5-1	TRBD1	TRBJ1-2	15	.	TGCGCCAGCAGCTTGGAGGGACAGGGGTTAGGGGGCTACACCTTC	CASSLEGQGLGGYTF
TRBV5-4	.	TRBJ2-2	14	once	TGTGCCAGCAGCTTCCGGCAGGGATCCGGGGAGCTGTTTTTT	CASSFRQGSGELFF
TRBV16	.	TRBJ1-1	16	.	TGTGCCAGCAGCCAATGGGCCCAGGGTTACAACACTGAAGCTTTCTTT	CASSQWAQGYNTEAFF
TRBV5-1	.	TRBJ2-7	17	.	TGCGCCAGCAGTTTGGGCTCTAGCGCGAATTTCCCCTACGAGCAGTACTTC	CASSLGSSANFPYEQYF
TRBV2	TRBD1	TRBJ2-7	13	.	TGTGCCAGCAGGGGGACAGGTCCCTACGAGCAGTACTTC	CASRGTGPYEQYF
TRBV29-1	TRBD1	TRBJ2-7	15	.	TGCAGCGTTGAAGACAGGGGGTCAACCTCCTACGAGCAGTACTTC	CSVEDRGSTSYEQYF
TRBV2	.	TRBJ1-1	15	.	TGTGCCAGCAGTGTAGCAAAGGGGGGGAGGACTGAAGCTTTCTTT	CASSVAKGGRTEAFF
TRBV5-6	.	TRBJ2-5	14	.	TGTGCCAGCAGCAAGATCCCAGGGATGGAGACCCAGTACTTC	CASSKIPGMETQYF
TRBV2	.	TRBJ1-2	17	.	TGTGCCAGCAGAGAGGACGCGGACAGAAGAAAGACCTATGGCTACACCTTC	CASREDADRRKTYGYTF
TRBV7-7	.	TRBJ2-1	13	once	TGTGCCAGCAGCTTAGAGCGAGGGTCACAGCAGTTCTTC	CASSLERGSQQFF
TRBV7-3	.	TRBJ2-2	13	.	TGTGCCAGCAGCCCTACGAACACCGGGGAGCTGTTTTTT	CASSPTNTGELFF
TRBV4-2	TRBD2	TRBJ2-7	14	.	TGTGCCAGCAGCCTCGGGACTAGCGGCTACGAGCAGTACTTC	CASSLGTSGYEQYF
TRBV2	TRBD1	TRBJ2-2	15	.	TGTGCCAGCAGTGCGAGGACAGGTCATACCGGGGAGCTGTTTTTT	CASSARTGHTGELFF
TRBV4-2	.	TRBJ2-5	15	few	TGTGCCAGCAGCCAAGATTTTAACAGAAAGGAGACCCAGTACTTC	CASSQDFNRKETQYF
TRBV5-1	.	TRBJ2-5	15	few	TGCGCCAGCAGCTCGGGCTGGGGGCAACAAGAGACCCAGTACTTC	CASSSGWGQQETQYF